These 31 T cell receptor beta chains came from one sample sequenced in a study of cytomegalovirus exposure and HLA in healthy donors. With 60 Vbeta and 13 Jbeta primers, the PCR was carried out. Measured with immunoSEQ multiplex PCR; TCRdb has only the in-frame clones, and not every one. The sample data list under 200,000 clones. Sequences were obtained from PBMCs. These receptors came from a man aged 25-45 years in good health and CMV-seronegative.

The chain links TRBV29-1 to TRBJ2-5; D is possibly TRBD1 (7 bases). Germline loops: CDR1 SQVTM, CDR2 ANQGSEA. V was cut by 5 bases and J by 2 bases, with 15 bases left in between. The CDR3 is 14 residues long. The chain's CDR3 is CSVSGGRGQETQYF. CDR3 bases: TGCAGCGTTTCAGGGGGGCGTGGGCAAGAGACCCAGTACTTC. The variable domain in full, completed from reference TRBV29-1 and TRBJ2-5, reads SAVISQKPSRDICQRGTSLTIQCQVDSQVTMMFWYRQQPGQSLTLIATANQGSEATYESGFVIDKFPISRPNLTFSTLTVSNMSPEDSSIYLCSVSGGRGQETQYFGPGTRLLVL.

The chain links TRBV19 to TRBJ1-6; 7 bases match TRBD1. The CDR3 sequence is 14 residues long. V lost 1 base and J lost 10; bases outside the gene matches: 4. The germline CDR1 and CDR2 sequences are LNHDA and SQIVND (reference sequence). The CDR3 sequence: CASSIGQGYSPLHF. The CDR3 DNA reads TGTGCCAGTAGTATAGGACAGGGATACTCACCCCTCCACTTT.

V gene TRBV9 combines with J gene TRBJ1-2, with a possible D match to TRBD1 (5 bases). The germline V and J ends were trimmed by 0 bases and 5 bases, with 17 bases remaining between them. This CDR3 comprises 16 residues. Germline CDR1 SGDLS, CDR2 YYNGEE. CDR3 nucleotide sequence: TGTGCCAGCAGCGTAGGGTCAGGGCCCCTCCGTTATGGCTACACCTTC. It specifies CASSVGSGPLRYGYTF.

The chain employs TRBV6-1 and TRBJ2-2; 10 bases map to TRBD2. Trimming at V came to 8 bases and at J to 8 bases, leaving 11 bases not matched to a gene. The CDR3 is made up of 15 amino acids. Germline loops: CDR1 MNHNS, CDR2 SASEGT. Here the CDR3 reads CASRLSGGDRGELFF. The CDR3 region has the DNA TGTGCCAGCCGGTTGAGCGGGGGGGACCGGGGGGAGCTGTTTTTT.

The chain has TRBV6-5 and TRBJ1-1; tentatively, D is TRBD1 (5 bases). Trimming removed 2 bases from V and 5 bases from J, with 9 bases in between. The CDR3 is 13 amino acids. Germline CDR1 and CDR2: MNHEY and SVGAGI. For the CDR3, the DNA is TGTGCCAGCAGTTACGCAGGGTTGACTGAAGCTTTCTTT. Translation gives CASSYAGLTEAFF.

This chain uses TRBV5-1 with TRBJ2-7; TRBD1 matches 8 bases. V dropped 4 bases and J dropped 4; count of bases not matched to a gene: 7. Germline values: CDR1 SGHRS, CDR2 YFSETQ. The CDR3 is made up of 14 amino acids. Here the CDR3 DNA reads TGCGCCAGCAGCCAAGGACAGGGATTATACGAGCAGTACTTC. Translating gives CASSQGQGLYEQYF.

The chain joins TRBV4-2 to TRBJ1-1; D unresolved. The CDR3 has 14 residues. Germline CDR1 is LGHNA and CDR2 is YNFKEQ. V was trimmed by 1 base and J by 5 bases, leaving 11 bases between them. The CDR3 spells CASSQVGGPTEAFF. The DNA of the CDR3 is TGTGCCAGCAGCCAAGTCGGAGGTCCAACTGAAGCTTTCTTT.

This rearrangement joins TRBV29-1 to TRBJ1-1; D is perhaps TRBD1 (5 bases). The CDR3 is made up of 14 amino acids. CDR1 is SQVTM, CDR2 ANQGSEA, per germline. Trimming left V 7 bases short and J 0 bases short, with 15 bases between. CDR3 sequence (DNA): TGCAGCGCAGGGATCGGGGGTTTGAACACTGAAGCTTTCTTT. Protein: CSAGIGGLNTEAFF.

The chain links TRBV5-8 to TRBJ1-5; D might be TRBD1 (6 bases). The V and J ends lost 2 bases and 4 bases respectively, with 10 bases between them. Germline V gene lookup returns CDR1 SGHTS and CDR2 YDEGEE. There are 14 residues in the CDR3. CDR3 sequence (DNA): TGTGCCAGCAGCTTTACAGGGATTAATCAGCCCCAGCATTTT. The encoded protein is CASSFTGINQPQHF.

The chain combines TRBV10-3 with TRBJ2-7; TRBD1 agrees at 8 bases. With 2 bases clipped from V and 3 bases from J, the junction kept 9 bases outside the gene matches. Germline lookup yields CDR1 ENHRY and CDR2 SYGVKD. The CDR3 loop spans 16 amino acids. CDR3 sequence reads: CAISEPGQGRDYEQYF. The DNA of the CDR3 is TGTGCCATCAGTGAGCCAGGACAGGGTCGGGACTACGAGCAGTACTTC.

The chain couples TRBV6-1 to TRBJ2-5; TRBD1 matches 7 bases. Trimming cost V 7 bases and J 2 bases; bases outside gene matches: 10. This CDR3 has 15 amino acids. Per germline, CDR1 MNHNS and CDR2 SASEGT. The CDR3 nucleotides read TGTGCCAGCACCATGGACAGGTTTCAACAAGAGACCCAGTACTTC. This codes for CASTMDRFQQETQYF.

This chain links TRBV19 with TRBJ2-7; 10 bases fit TRBD2. There are 15 residues in the CDR3. V shed 3 bases and J 0 bases; nucleotides not matched to a gene: 2. CDR1 is LNHDA and CDR2 is SQIVND in the germline V gene (reference sequence). The CDR3: CASSITSGNSYEQYF. In DNA form, the CDR3 reads TGTGCCAGTAGTATTACTAGCGGGAACTCCTACGAGCAGTACTTC. Full variable domain (outside the CDR3, taken from reference TRBV19 and TRBJ2-7): DGGITQSPKYLFRKEGQNVTLSCEQNLNHDAMYWYRQDPGQGLRLIYYSQIVNDFQKGDIAEGYSVSREKKESFPLTVTSAQKNPTAFYLCASSITSGNSYEQYFGPGTRLTVT.

V and J are TRBV7-2 and TRBJ1-1; D gene uncertain. Trimming stripped 1 base from V and 4 bases from J, with 13 bases between. CDR1 and CDR2 (germline): SGHTA, FQGNSA. This CDR3 region has 15 residues. The CDR3 region is CASSLVIAFSTEAFF. CDR3 nucleotides: TGTGCCAGCAGCTTAGTCATCGCTTTTAGCACTGAAGCTTTCTTT.

The chain combines TRBV6-5 with TRBJ1-2; perhaps TRBD1 as D (5 bases). From germline, CDR1 is MNHEY and CDR2 SVGAGI. This CDR3 region has 15 residues. Trimming pared 0 bases from V and 5 bases from J, leaving 13 bases between. CDR3 sequence reads: CASSYSSQKGYGYTF. The CDR3 coding sequence is TGTGCCAGCAGTTACTCATCCCAAAAGGGGTATGGCTACACCTTC.

The chain employs TRBV28 and TRBJ2-7, with D perhaps TRBD1 (5 bases). The CDR3 length is 17 residues. The V gene lost 5 bases and the J gene lost 0 bases, with 20 bases spanning the gap. Germline V gene data show CDR1 as MDHEN and CDR2 as SYDVKM. In DNA form, the CDR3 reads TGTGCCAGCAGTGGGGCAGGTTGGGGTTACTTCTCCTACGAGCAGTACTTC. It specifies CASSGAGWGYFSYEQYF. The entire variable domain, with the rest obtained from reference TRBV28 and TRBJ2-7, is as follows: DVKVTQSSRYLVKRTGEKVFLECVQDMDHENMFWYRQDPGLGLRLIYFSYDVKMKEKGDIPEGYSVSREKKERFSLILESASTNQTSMYLCASSGAGWGYFSYEQYFGPGTRLTVT.

V and J are TRBV4-1 and TRBJ2-7; D uncertain. V lost 0 bases, J lost 6 bases, and 18 bases lay in between. This CDR3 comprises 16 residues. CDR1 is MGHRA, CDR2 YSYEKL, per germline. CDR3 sequence (DNA): TGCGCCAGCAGCCAAGATACCCGGTCGGTCCCGCGCGAGCAGTACTTC. As protein: CASSQDTRSVPREQYF.

The genes are TRBV4-1 and TRBJ1-4; D gene ambiguous. The CDR3 sequence is 17 residues long. Trimming took off 4 bases at V and 4 bases at J, with 19 bases between the two ends. Germline-derived CDR1 and CDR2 are MGHRA and YSYEKL. CDR3 in DNA: TGCGCCAGCAGCCCATCGGGTGGCACACCTGATAATGAAAAACTGTTTTTT. This translates into CASSPSGGTPDNEKLFF.

The V gene is TRBV29-1, the J gene TRBJ1-2; 11 bases fit TRBD1. The length of the CDR3 is 16 residues. J was trimmed by 6 bases and V by 1 base; bases with no gene match: 10. Germline V gene lookup returns CDR1 SQVTM and CDR2 ANQGSEA. The CDR3 sequence: CSVEGTGGLIADGYTF. The CDR3 DNA sequence: TGCAGCGTTGAAGGGACAGGGGGCTTAATAGCGGATGGCTACACCTTC.

This sequence joins TRBV6-5 and TRBJ2-7; 8 bases fit TRBD1. Germline-derived CDR1 and CDR2 are MNHEY and SVGAGI. The CDR3 covers 12 residues. The ends lost 6 bases at V and 6 bases at J; junction bases unmatched: 4. The CDR3 spells CASRDDRGEQYF. The CDR3 coding sequence is TGTGCCAGCAGGGACGACAGGGGCGAGCAGTACTTC.

The CDR3 DNA is TGTGCCAGCAGCGTAAAGGCCGGCGTGGAGGGAGATACGCAGTATTTT. It specifies CASSVKAGVEGDTQYF. The chain employs TRBV9 and TRBJ2-3, with D tentatively TRBD2 (6 bases). The CDR3 totals 16 residues. V was cut by 1 base and J by 5 bases, with 17 bases left in between. CDR1 SGDLS and CDR2 YYNGEE come from the germline V gene.

The genes are TRBV28 and TRBJ2-7; 9 nucleotides agree with TRBD1. The CDR3 consists of 15 residues. Trimming at V came to 5 bases and at J to 1 base, leaving 6 bases not matched to a gene. CDR1 is MDHEN, CDR2 SYDVKM, per germline. The CDR3 sequence: CASSKGQGTSYEQYF. CDR3 sequence (DNA): TGTGCCAGCAGTAAAGGACAGGGGACGTCCTACGAGCAGTACTTC.

The chain links TRBV5-6 to TRBJ1-6; 8 bases align to TRBD1. Germline V gene lookup returns CDR1 SGHDT and CDR2 YYEEEE. The CDR3 extends over 14 amino acids. V shed 3 bases, J shed 9 bases, and the junction held 5 bases outside the gene matches. CDR3 sequence reads: CASSSDRVLSPLHF. The CDR3 nucleotides read TGTGCCAGCAGCTCGGACAGGGTCCTTTCACCCCTCCACTTT.

The J gene is TRBJ2-1, the V gene TRBV5-4; the match to TRBD2 covers 11 bases. This CDR3 spans 15 amino acids. Germline V gene lookup returns CDR1 SGHNT and CDR2 YYREEE (reference sequence). Losses at the gene ends were 7 bases for V and 2 bases for J; bases not matched to a gene: 5. CDR3 DNA sequence: TGTGCCAGCGTCCCTAGCGGGGGGACCTACAATGAGCAGTTCTTC. Amino acids: CASVPSGGTYNEQFF.

The chain combines TRBV5-1 with TRBJ2-5, with a tentative D call TRBD2 (5 bases). Germline V lookup: CDR1 SGHRS, CDR2 YFSETQ. The CDR3 runs 14 residues. The V end lost 7 bases, the J end lost 5 bases, and 18 bases lay between the germline ends. DNA of the CDR3: TGCGCCAGCCCCCCCGCCCGCCGAGGGGAGACCCAGTACTTC. Its protein is CASPPARRGETQYF.

V gene TRBV30 combines with J gene TRBJ1-3, with a weak D call TRBD1 (6 bases). CDR3 length equals 14 residues. Trimming left V 2 bases short and J 3 bases short, with 11 bases between. Germline lookup yields CDR1 GTSNPN and CDR2 SVGIG (reference sequence). The DNA of the CDR3 is TGTGCCTGGAGTTTTGGGGGCGTTGGAAACACCATATATTTT. Its translation: CAWSFGGVGNTIYF.

The genes are TRBV10-3 and TRBJ2-2, with 8 bases matching TRBD1. There are 15 residues in the CDR3. The germline gives CDR1 ENHRY, CDR2 SYGVKD. V lost 2 bases to trimming and J lost 4 bases; unmatched junction nucleotides: 3. As DNA, the CDR3 is TGTGCCATCAGTGAGGGACAGGGAGGCACCGGGGAGCTGTTTTTT. Translation gives CAISEGQGGTGELFF.

The rearrangement joins TRBV28 to TRBJ2-1; D remains unclear. CDR3 length: 17 residues. Per the germline V gene, CDR1 is MDHEN and CDR2 is SYDVKM. Between the trimmed V and J ends, which lost 4 bases and 0 bases, there was a span of 16 bases. CDR3 protein: CASSSPSTWSSYNEQFF. DNA for the CDR3: TGTGCCAGCAGTTCCCCTTCGACTTGGAGCTCCTACAATGAGCAGTTCTTC.

This chain uses TRBV28 with TRBJ1-1; TRBD1 aligns across 8 bases. The CDR3 extends over 13 amino acids. Germline CDR1 is MDHEN and CDR2 is SYDVKM. V shed 6 bases, J shed 8 bases, and the junction held 8 bases outside the gene matches. The CDR3 is CASSPGTGREAFF. The CDR3, as DNA: TGTGCCAGCAGCCCCGGGACAGGAAGAGAAGCTTTCTTT.

The J gene is TRBJ1-3, the V gene TRBV9; D gene ambiguous. The CDR3 is 15 residues long. Trimming pared 3 bases from V and 0 bases from J, leaving 10 bases between. The germline V gene has CDR1 SGDLS and CDR2 YYNGEE. The CDR3 loop reads CASSATSNSGNTIYF. The CDR3 DNA sequence: TGTGCCAGCAGCGCGACAAGTAACTCTGGAAACACCATATATTTT.

The chain combines TRBV19 with TRBJ2-5, with D possibly being TRBD1 (5 bases). The DNA end is more similar to TRBJ2-7, so the J call may be wrong. The CDR3 extends over 16 amino acids. CDR1 is LNHDA, CDR2 SQIVND, per germline (reference sequence). The CDR3, as DNA: TGTGCCAGTAATAACCAGGGCTCCACGCCTCCCTACGAGCAGTACTTC. Its translation is CASNNQGSTPPYEQYF.

The genes are TRBV27 and TRBJ1-5; tentative D call: TRBD1 (6 bases). Trimming stripped 0 bases from V and 2 bases from J, with 11 bases between. Germline loops: CDR1 MNHEY, CDR2 SMNVEV (reference sequence). This CDR3 is 16 amino acids long. The CDR3 is CASSLSWAGGNQPQHF. The CDR3 region has the DNA TGTGCCAGCAGTTTATCGTGGGCAGGGGGCAATCAGCCCCAGCATTTT.